This T cell receptor beta chain was identified in a study of blood T cell repertoires in COVID-19. The overall study: The origin of the acute and convalescent COVID-19 samples was the United States, Italy and Spain.

TCRdb's copy holds only in-frame clones and misses some; the assay was immunoSEQ multiplex PCR. The sample has about 100,000 clones, 80% to 95% seen once; the top ten hold under 7.5%. Per germline, CDR1 MNHNS and CDR2 SASEGT. CDR3 length: 15 residues. Trimming left V 1 base short and J 2 bases short, with 11 bases between. Specimen: peripheral blood. This sequence originates from a man between 70 and 80 years old with acute or convalescent COVID-19. The chain recombines TRBV6-1 with TRBJ2-5; a possible D gene is TRBD2 (6 bases). The CDR3, as DNA: TGTGCCAGCAGTGAAGGAGGAGGGGCGCAAGAGACCCAGTACTTC. It encodes CASSEGGGAQETQYF.